Each of the 29 T cell receptor beta chains below was sequenced from the same sample in a study of blood T cell repertoires in COVID-19. The data were produced by immunoSEQ multiplex PCR, yet TCRdb's version contains in-frame clones alone and is incomplete. This table holds just over 250,000 clones, around 90% found once. The sample comprised peripheral blood. The receptors shown here come from a person aged 18 to 29 with COVID-19, enrolled during active disease.

The rearrangement uses TRBV7-9 and TRBJ1-4; D is uncertain. Germline V gene lookup returns CDR1 SEHNR and CDR2 FQNEAQ (reference sequence). Trimming removed 2 bases at V and 8 bases at J, with 18 bases between. There are 16 residues in the CDR3. DNA of the CDR3: TGTGCCAGCAGCTTACCTTGGGCTCTCATGGAAGAAAAACTGTTTTTT. Translating gives CASSLPWALMEEKLFF.

The V gene is TRBV29-1, the J gene TRBJ1-1; the match to TRBD1 covers 7 bases. The CDR3 covers 14 residues. V was pared by 5 bases and J by 3 bases, with 9 bases of the junction left unmatched. The germline CDR1 and CDR2 sequences are SQVTM and ANQGSEA. DNA for the CDR3: TGCAGCGTTCTCCCCGACAGGGCTGACACTGAAGCTTTCTTT. Its translation is CSVLPDRADTEAFF.

The chain joins TRBV19 to TRBJ2-1; D gene uncertain. This CDR3 contains 15 residues. V lost 3 bases, J lost 3 bases, and 12 bases lay in between. Germline loops: CDR1 LNHDA, CDR2 SQIVND (reference sequence). CDR3 nucleotide sequence: TGTGCCAGTAGTATTGGCGGCTCCCACTACAATGAGCAGTTCTTC. This encodes CASSIGGSHYNEQFF.

The rearrangement uses TRBV15 and TRBJ1-1; D gene ambiguous. CDR3 length equals 15 residues. Germline V gene data show CDR1 as LNHNV and CDR2 as YYDKDF (reference sequence). Trimming shortened V by 3 bases and J by 4 bases, and 15 bases separated the two germline ends. CDR3 nucleotide sequence: TGTGCCACCAGCAGTAGGACCGGGGATCGCACTGAAGCTTTCTTT. Protein sequence: CATSSRTGDRTEAFF.

The chain couples TRBV5-4 to TRBJ2-2, with D possibly being TRBD2 (6 bases). Trimming removed 0 bases at V and 7 bases at J, with 13 bases between. Germline assignment: CDR1 SGHNT and CDR2 YYREEE (reference sequence). The CDR3 totals 15 residues. The CDR3 spells CASSLEGGVGGELFF. CDR3 in DNA: TGTGCCAGCAGCTTGGAAGGCGGGGTCGGCGGGGAGCTGTTTTTT.

The V call is TRBV11-2, the J call TRBJ2-1, with D possibly TRBD2 on 6 matching bases. The V gene's germline CDR1 is SGHAT and CDR2 FQNNGV. Trimming stripped 1 base from V and 1 base from J, with 20 bases between. CDR3 length: 19 amino acids. As DNA, the CDR3 is TGTGCCAGCAGCTTAGCCGTTGGTAGCGGTAGAGCGTCCTACAATGAGCAGTTCTTC. This sequence encodes CASSLAVGSGRASYNEQFF.

CDR3 in DNA: TGTGCCAGCAGTTCCTTAGAGACCCAGTACTTC. Its protein is CASSSLETQYF. The chain has TRBV6-2 or TRBV6-3 and TRBJ2-5; D remains unclear. CDR3 length: 11 residues. Germline lookup yields CDR1 MNHEY and CDR2 SVGEGT. With 4 bases removed from V and 4 bases from J, the gap between germline ends came to 4 bases.

The chain joins TRBV5-1 to TRBJ1-1, with TRBD1 as a possible D gene (6 bases). CDR1 is SGHRS, CDR2 YFSETQ, per germline. The CDR3 covers 11 residues. With 2 bases removed from V and 9 bases from J, the gap between germline ends came to 8 bases. In DNA, the CDR3 is TGCGCCAGCAGCTTCGGGGACAAAGCTTTCTTT. Its translation: CASSFGDKAFF. Looking up the rest from reference TRBV5-1 and TRBJ1-1 gives the full variable domain: KAGVTQTPRYLIKTRGQQVTLSCSPISGHRSVSWYQQTPGQGLQFLFEYFSETQRNKGNFPGRFSGRQFSNSRSEMNVSTLELGDSALYLCASSFGDKAFFGQGTRLTVV.

The rearrangement links TRBV29-1 to TRBJ2-1, with 9 positions matching TRBD2. The CDR3 has 15 amino acids. CDR1 SQVTM and CDR2 ANQGSEA come from the germline V gene. Trimming removed 7 bases from V and 7 bases from J; junction bases left unmatched: 14. As DNA, the CDR3 is TGCAGCGCGAGGGGGCGGGAGGGCCTTTTGAATGAGCAGTTCTTC. As protein: CSARGREGLLNEQFF.

V and J are TRBV9 and TRBJ1-2, with 7 bases identical to TRBD1. CDR1 and CDR2 from the germline V gene are SGDLS and YYNGEE. Losses at the gene ends were 3 bases for V and 10 bases for J; bases not matched to a gene: 12. The CDR3 has 14 amino acids. The DNA for the CDR3 is TGTGCCAGCAGCGCCTATACCGGGACAGAGGACTACACCTTC. Its translation is CASSAYTGTEDYTF.

The chain links TRBV27 to TRBJ1-1; D is unresolved. V was cut by 6 bases and J by 1 base, with 9 bases left in between. The V gene's germline CDR1 is MNHEY and CDR2 SMNVEV (reference sequence). The CDR3 loop spans 13 amino acids. CDR3 coding DNA: TGTGCCAGCAGCTTACCATCGAACACTGAAGCTTTCTTT. It specifies CASSLPSNTEAFF.

The chain has TRBV4-2 and TRBJ1-4; 9 bases are shared with TRBD1. CDR1 is LGHNA and CDR2 is YNFKEQ in the germline V gene. V lost 3 bases to trimming and J lost 3 bases; unmatched junction nucleotides: 5. This CDR3 comprises 16 residues. The CDR3 sequence: CASSHQDRGPNEKLFF. The CDR3, as DNA: TGTGCCAGCAGCCATCAGGACAGGGGCCCTAATGAAAAACTGTTTTTT.

V is TRBV6-5 and J is TRBJ1-2, with 7 positions matching TRBD1. The CDR3 extends over 14 amino acids. Losses at the gene ends were 6 bases for V and 2 bases for J; bases not matched to a gene: 6. Germline V CDR1 and CDR2: MNHEY, SVGAGI. The CDR3 DNA reads TGTGCCAGCAGGAGGGGGCAGCACAACTATGGCTACACCTTC. Translating gives CASRRGQHNYGYTF.

The rearrangement uses TRBV25-1 and TRBJ1-1, with 10 positions matching TRBD1. CDR1 MGHDK and CDR2 SYGVNS come from the germline V gene. The CDR3 has 12 amino acids. V trimming: 8 bases; J trimming: 3 bases; junction bases outside the gene matches: 0. The CDR3 DNA follows: TGTGCCAGCGGACAGGGGGACACTGAAGCTTTCTTT. Its translation: CASGQGDTEAFF.

The CDR3 reads CASSESRGYTEAFF. The CDR3 DNA reads TGTGCCAGCAGTGAAAGCCGGGGGTACACTGAAGCTTTCTTT. The chain joins TRBV6-1 to TRBJ1-1, with D possibly being TRBD1 (5 bases). Germline CDR1 and CDR2: MNHNS and SASEGT. Trimming removed 2 bases at V and 3 bases at J, with 10 bases between. The CDR3 totals 14 residues.

The chain couples TRBV3-1 (or the pseudogene TRBV3-2) to TRBJ1-1; D is unclear. The germline V gene has CDR1 LGHDT and CDR2 YNNKEL (reference sequence). The CDR3 runs to 13 residues. The germline V and J ends were trimmed by 6 bases and 1 base, with 9 bases remaining between them. CDR3 sequence (DNA): TGTGCCAGCAGACGCACAGAGAACACTGAAGCTTTCTTT. This codes for CASRRTENTEAFF.

This rearrangement joins TRBV27 to TRBJ1-6; 9 positions match TRBD1. The CDR3 totals 16 residues. Germline CDR1 and CDR2: MNHEY and SMNVEV (reference sequence). V lost 5 bases to trimming and J lost 7 bases; unmatched junction nucleotides: 9. CDR3 DNA sequence: TGTGCCAGCAGTCCTATACAGGGGGCCTTGAATTCACCCCTCCACTTT. This sequence encodes CASSPIQGALNSPLHF.

Written as DNA, the CDR3 is TGTGCCAGCAGCTTAGGGGAGGGGCAGCCCCAGCATTTT. This sequence encodes CASSLGEGQPQHF. This rearrangement joins TRBV7-9 to TRBJ1-5; tentatively, D is TRBD1 (5 bases). V was cut by 1 base and J by 7 bases, with 8 bases left in between. The CDR3 totals 13 residues. Germline V lookup: CDR1 SEHNR, CDR2 FQNEAQ (reference sequence).

The chain joins TRBV9 to TRBJ2-1; 8 bases align to TRBD2. Trimming took 4 bases from V and 7 from J; bases not matched to a gene: 19. Germline CDR1 and CDR2: SGDLS and YYNGEE. The CDR3 totals 18 residues. DNA for the CDR3: TGTGCCAGCAGCTCAAACCTTCCCTCAGCGGGAGTTAATAATGAGCAGTTCTTC. It codes for CASSSNLPSAGVNNEQFF.

The J gene is TRBJ2-7, the V gene TRBV6-1; D remains unclear. V was shortened by 2 bases and J by 7 bases, with 18 bases between the two germline ends. Germline V gives CDR1 MNHNS, CDR2 SASEGT. This CDR3 contains 15 residues. CDR3 coding DNA: TGTGCCAGCAGTGAACTGCCTAGTACGGGTTGGGAGCAGTACTTC. It is translated as CASSELPSTGWEQYF.

The CDR3 DNA follows: TGTGCCAGCAGTGAATCGACTAGCGGAGCTTACAATGAGCAGTTCTTC. Translated: CASSESTSGAYNEQFF. This chain uses TRBV25-1 with TRBJ2-1; 9 positions agree with TRBD2. The CDR3 runs to 16 residues. Per the germline V gene, CDR1 is MGHDK and CDR2 is SYGVNS. The V gene end was trimmed by 1 base and the J gene end by 4 bases; junction bases not matched to a gene: 5.

The chain recombines TRBV11-2 with TRBJ2-3; 9 bases match TRBD1. Per germline, CDR1 SGHAT and CDR2 FQNNGV. The CDR3 covers 13 residues. V lost 7 bases to trimming and J lost 3 bases; unmatched junction nucleotides: 2. The CDR3 bases are TGTGCCAGCAAGACAGGGGGAACAGATACGCAGTATTTT. The encoded protein is CASKTGGTDTQYF.

J is TRBJ2-7 and V is TRBV24-1; 8 bases are shared with TRBD1. This CDR3 comprises 13 residues. CDR1 and CDR2 from the germline V gene are KGHDR and SFDVKD. Trimming at V came to 6 bases and at J to 9 bases, leaving 9 bases not matched to a gene. The CDR3 DNA is TGTGCCACCAGTACGACAGGGGTCTCGAGGCAGTACTTC. Encoded protein: CATSTTGVSRQYF.

The rearrangement uses TRBV28 and TRBJ2-6, with D possibly TRBD2 on 5 matching bases. Germline CDR1 reads MDHEN; CDR2 reads SYDVKM. V shed 3 bases and J shed 0 bases, with 9 bases lying between them. The CDR3 spans 16 residues. CDR3 in DNA: TGTGCCAGCAGTTTCGCGCGGGCCTCTGGGGCCAACGTCCTGACTTTC. Protein product: CASSFARASGANVLTF.

V is TRBV3-1 (or the pseudogene TRBV3-2) and J is TRBJ2-1; D possibly corresponds to TRBD2 (6 bases). CDR3 length: 14 residues. The ends were cut back, 1 base at V and 10 bases at J, with 14 bases in the middle. Germline-derived CDR1 and CDR2 are LGHDT and YNNKEL (reference sequence). CDR3 DNA sequence: TGTGCCAGCAGCCAAGGGGACTTCGAGCACGAGCAGTTCTTC. Protein product: CASSQGDFEHEQFF.

The V gene is TRBV6-2 or TRBV6-3, the J gene TRBJ2-7; TRBD1 matches at 8 bases. Germline lookup yields CDR1 MNHEY and CDR2 SVGEGT. The J segment lost 0 bases and the V segment lost 5 bases, leaving 6 bases of the junction unmatched. This CDR3 comprises 15 residues. CDR3 residues: CASSPRTGLSYEQYF. CDR3 sequence (DNA): TGTGCCAGCAGTCCCAGGACAGGGCTCTCCTACGAGCAGTACTTC.

This chain links TRBV14 with TRBJ2-7; 13 nucleotides match TRBD2. Germline lookup yields CDR1 SGHDN and CDR2 FVKESK. This CDR3 region has 15 residues. With 5 bases clipped from V and 4 bases from J, the junction kept 5 bases outside the gene matches. The CDR3 DNA reads TGTGCCAGCAGCTCACTAGCGGGAGGGCGATACGAGCAGTACTTC. Its protein product is CASSSLAGGRYEQYF.

V gene TRBV2 combines with J gene TRBJ2-1; TRBD1 agrees at 9 bases. The CDR3 consists of 15 residues. V shed 4 bases, J shed 7 bases, and the junction held 8 bases outside the gene matches. From germline, CDR1 is SNHLY and CDR2 FYNNEI. In nucleotides, the CDR3 is TGTGCCAGCAGTGTAGGCACAGGGGGCCAAAATGAGCAGTTCTTC. This translates into CASSVGTGGQNEQFF.

The rearrangement links TRBV27 to TRBJ2-7, with TRBD1 as a possible D gene (5 bases). Germline V gene sequence: CDR1 MNHEY, CDR2 SMNVEV (reference sequence). V lost 6 bases and J 3 bases, leaving 12 bases between the germline ends. CDR3 length: 13 amino acids. The DNA for the CDR3 is TGTGCCAGCAGCCCCCAAACAGGCTACGAGCAGTACTTC. It yields the protein CASSPQTGYEQYF.